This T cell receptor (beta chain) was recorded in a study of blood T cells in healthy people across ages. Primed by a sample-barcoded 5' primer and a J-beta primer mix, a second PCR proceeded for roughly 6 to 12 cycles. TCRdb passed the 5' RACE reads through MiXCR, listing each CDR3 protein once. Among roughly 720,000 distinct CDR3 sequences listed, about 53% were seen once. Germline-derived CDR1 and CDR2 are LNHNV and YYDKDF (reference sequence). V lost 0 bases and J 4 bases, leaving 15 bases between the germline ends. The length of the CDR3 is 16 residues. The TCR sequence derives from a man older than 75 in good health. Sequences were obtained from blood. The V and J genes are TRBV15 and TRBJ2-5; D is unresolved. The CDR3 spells CATSRDLVGVSETQYF. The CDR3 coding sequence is TGTGCCACCAGCAGAGATCTGGTTGGGGTCTCAGAGACCCAGTACTTC.